Presented here are 10 T cell receptor beta chains from one specimen sequenced in a study of regulatory T cells in long-lasting Graves disease. The authors built TCR beta libraries using iRepertoire HTBI primers and Arm-PCR of CDR3 regions. TCRdb reprocessed the multiplex PCR reads via MiXCR and lists one record per CDR3 protein. The sample lists around 500,000 distinct CDR3 sequences, approximately 13% occurring once. Described time point: newly diagnosed GD, antithyroid drugs for less than 3 months. Researchers made the TCR library from RNA that was extracted from PBMCs. The sample was also linked to a second study, of T cells in Graves' hyperthyroidism and ophthalmopathy.

The material sequenced was peripheral blood mononuclear cells (PBMCs), taken at new diagnosis, from a patient treated with antithyroid drugs. The receptors come from a young man with Graves disease.

This clonotype was seen at least ten times. J is TRBJ2-1 and V is TRBV20-1, with 7 bases identical to TRBD1. CDR3 length: 16 residues. The germline V gene has CDR1 DFQATT and CDR2 SNEGSKA (reference sequence). The trim removed 4 bases at V and 2 bases at J, leaving 11 bases unmatched. Written as DNA, the CDR3 is TGCAGTGCTAACCCGACAGGGACCGCTACCTACAATGAGCAGTTCTTC. It encodes CSANPTGTATYNEQFF.

This clonotype has a handful of counts. V gene TRBV7-2 combines with J gene TRBJ2-7, with D maybe TRBD2 (5 bases). The CDR3 covers 14 residues. V shed 4 bases and J shed 1 base, with 11 bases lying between them. The V gene's germline CDR1 is SGHTA and CDR2 FQGNSA. For the CDR3, the DNA is TGTGCCAGCAGCTCCTCGAGGGATTCCTACGAGCAGTACTTC. Amino acid sequence: CASSSSRDSYEQYF.

This clonotype was counted at least ten times. The chain carries TRBV11-2 and TRBJ1-1; D not certain. This CDR3 spans 15 amino acids. The V end lost 4 bases, the J end lost 3 bases, and 15 bases lay between the germline ends. CDR1 and CDR2 from the germline V gene are SGHAT and FQNNGV. In DNA, the CDR3 is TGTGCCAGCAGCTCTATCGGGCGGATGCACACTGAAGCTTTCTTT. Translation gives CASSSIGRMHTEAFF.

This clonotype appeared many times. J is TRBJ2-7 and V is TRBV6-2 or TRBV6-3; 7 nucleotides line up with TRBD2. This CDR3 has 14 amino acids. Germline loops: CDR1 MNHEY, CDR2 SVGEGT. With V trimmed by 4 bases and J by 0 bases, 3 bases remained unmatched. CDR3 nucleotides: TGTGCCAGCAGTTCAAGCGGGATCTCCTACGAGCAGTACTTC. This gives the protein CASSSSGISYEQYF.

The CDR3 spells CSAHRSRFVNTEAFF. The CDR3 DNA reads as TGCAGTGCTCATCGATCAAGATTCGTGAACACTGAAGCTTTCTTT. The V and J genes are TRBV20-1 and TRBJ1-1, with unresolved D. V gave up 5 bases and J gave up 0 bases, with 16 bases separating them. This CDR3 contains 15 residues. Germline lookup yields CDR1 DFQATT and CDR2 SNEGSKA (reference sequence).

Many counts were recorded for this clonotype. The genes are TRBV20-1 and TRBJ2-7, with 8 bases lining up with TRBD2. This CDR3 comprises 12 residues. In germline, CDR1 is DFQATT, CDR2 SNEGSKA (reference sequence). The CDR3 sequence: CSPRLANYEQYF. The CDR3 DNA reads TGCAGCCCCCGACTAGCGAACTACGAGCAGTACTTC.

This clonotype turned up a few times. The V and J genes are TRBV2 and TRBJ2-1, with D unresolved. Looked up from germline, CDR1 is SNHLY and CDR2 is FYNNEI. The CDR3 sequence is 13 residues long. Trimming removed 6 bases at V and 8 bases at J, with 14 bases between. CDR3 protein: CASRRLISHEQFF. The CDR3 nucleotides are TGTGCCAGCAGACGGTTAATTTCCCATGAGCAGTTCTTC. The full variable domain, in which reference TRBV2 and TRBJ2-1 provide the parts outside the CDR3, is EPEVTQTPSHQVTQMGQEVILRCVPISNHLYFYWYRQILGQKVEFLVSFYNNEISEKSEIFDDQFSVERPDGSNFTLKIRSTKLEDSAMYFCASRRLISHEQFFGPGTRLTVL.

Many counts were recorded for this clonotype. V usage is TRBV20-1 and J usage is TRBJ2-2; the D gene is possibly TRBD2 (5 bases). The CDR3 runs 12 residues. V was trimmed by 1 base and J by 6 bases, leaving 6 bases between them. The germline V gene encodes CDR1 DFQATT and CDR2 SNEGSKA (reference sequence). The CDR3 region has the DNA TGCAGTGCTAGAGTGGAGGCCGGGGAGCTGTTTTTT. It codes for CSARVEAGELFF.

This clonotype was seen repeatedly, ten times or more. The chain uses TRBV12-3 or TRBV12-4 and TRBJ1-5; perhaps TRBD1 as D (5 bases). Trimming left V 1 base short and J 6 bases short, with 10 bases between. The CDR3 covers 14 residues. In DNA, the CDR3 is TGTGCCAGCAGTTTAGGGGGAGACAGTCAGCCCCAGCATTTT. Protein product: CASSLGGDSQPQHF.

In this sample, this clonotype turned up many times. The CDR3 DNA sequence: TGTGCCAGTAGTATAGTAAGATCTTGGGGTGACACTGAAGCTTTCTTT. Translation gives CASSIVRSWGDTEAFF. The chain recombines TRBV19 with TRBJ1-1; D gene unclear. Germline assignment: CDR1 LNHDA and CDR2 SQIVND (reference sequence). The V and J ends lost 1 base and 3 bases respectively, with 15 bases between them. CDR3 length: 16 amino acids.